One sample yielded the 8 T cell receptor beta chains listed below, sequenced in a study of T cell changes during pregnancy in multiple sclerosis. Assay: immunoSEQ multiplex PCR; the TCRdb copy retains only in-frame clones and omits some. The top ten clones hold less than 3% of a sample with some 80,000 clones, roughly 94% of them seen once. The specimen was peripheral blood, collected before pregnancy. Every receptor here comes from a female donor with multiple sclerosis, enrolled in a pregnancy study.

The chain carries TRBV28 and TRBJ2-3; 12 bases fit TRBD1. The trim removed 5 bases at V and 4 bases at J, leaving 4 bases unmatched. The germline CDR1 and CDR2 sequences are MDHEN and SYDVKM. This CDR3 spans 15 amino acids. Here the CDR3 reads CASSPGTGGADTQYF. For the CDR3, the DNA is TGTGCCAGCAGTCCCGGGACAGGGGGCGCAGATACGCAGTATTTT.

The chain is built from TRBV2 and TRBJ2-3; TRBD2 might be the D (6 bases). The germline V gene has CDR1 SNHLY and CDR2 FYNNEI. Between the trimmed V and J ends, which lost 5 bases and 3 bases, there was a span of 9 bases. This CDR3 is built from 13 residues. CDR3 loop: CASSREKTDTQYF. In DNA, the CDR3 is TGTGCCAGCAGTCGGGAGAAGACAGATACGCAGTATTTT.

The chain employs TRBV5-1 and TRBJ2-7, with 7 bases aligning to TRBD1. The germline V gene has CDR1 SGHRS and CDR2 YFSETQ. Losses at the gene ends were 4 bases for V and 3 bases for J; bases not matched to a gene: 7. This CDR3 has 14 amino acids. For the CDR3, the DNA is TGCGCCAGCAGCCCACTTACAGGGGTCTACGAGCAGTACTTC. Its translation: CASSPLTGVYEQYF.

The J gene is TRBJ2-3, the V gene TRBV11-3; unclear D gene. From germline, CDR1 is SGHNT and CDR2 YENEEA. This CDR3 region has 15 residues. Trimming took 1 base from V and 0 from J, leaving 8 bases between them. This CDR3 is CASSLGATSTDTQYF. The CDR3 DNA follows: TGTGCCAGCAGCTTAGGGGCCACTAGCACAGATACGCAGTATTTT.

This clone was recorded once. The chain employs TRBV27 and TRBJ2-1, with TRBD2 matching 10 bases. The trim removed 1 base at V and 6 bases at J, leaving 6 bases unmatched. CDR1 is MNHEY and CDR2 is SMNVEV in the germline V gene (reference sequence). This CDR3 has 16 residues. The CDR3 DNA sequence: TGTGCCAGCAGTTTATTTCAGCGGGAGGGCCTCAATGAGCAGTTCTTC. It specifies CASSLFQREGLNEQFF.

The V gene is TRBV28, the J gene TRBJ2-2; 7 positions agree with TRBD2. The CDR3 runs 19 residues. Germline CDR1 and CDR2: MDHEN and SYDVKM. J was trimmed by 0 bases and V by 1 base; bases with no gene match: 11. The CDR3 here is CASSLSPWTRKTNTGELFF. CDR3 DNA sequence: TGTGCCAGCAGTTTATCCCCGTGGACTAGAAAGACGAACACCGGGGAGCTGTTTTTT.

This chain uses TRBV19 with TRBJ1-4, with no clear D. Germline V gene data show CDR1 as LNHDA and CDR2 as SQIVND (reference sequence). CDR3 length: 15 amino acids. The ends were cut back, 3 bases at V and 7 bases at J, with 15 bases in the middle. In DNA, the CDR3 is TGTGCCAGTAGTATCTCAAGTGGCCGGAGTGAAAAACTGTTTTTT. Its protein is CASSISSGRSEKLFF.

The J gene is TRBJ2-2, the V gene TRBV7-2, with D perhaps matching TRBD2 (5 bases). Trimming cost V 2 bases and J 5 bases, with 12 bases left between them. This CDR3 contains 15 residues. Germline V lookup: CDR1 SGHTA, CDR2 FQGNSA. The CDR3, as DNA: TGTGCCAGCAGCTTAAGGGCGGTAGCGACCGGGGAGCTGTTTTTT. This gives the protein CASSLRAVATGELFF.